One and the same sample provided the 14 T cell receptor beta chains below, sequenced in a study of T cell responses to AZD1222 COVID-19 vaccine. TCRdb's copy holds only in-frame clones and misses some; the assay was immunoSEQ multiplex PCR. The sample has about 110,000 clones; 94% are singletons. The sample was peripheral blood, taken 28 days after the second AZD1222 dose. All receptors come from an adult who received the AZD1222 COVID-19 vaccine.

The chain recombines TRBV18 with TRBJ1-1; 7 positions match TRBD1. Germline lookup yields CDR1 KGHSH and CDR2 LQKENI. The V and J ends lost 1 base and 1 base, in that order; junction bases with no gene match: 3. The CDR3 is 15 amino acids. The CDR3 sequence: CASSPLGTENTEAFF. The CDR3 DNA reads TGTGCCAGCTCACCACTCGGGACAGAGAACACTGAAGCTTTCTTT. Looking up the rest from reference TRBV18 and TRBJ1-1 gives the full variable domain: NAGVMQNPRHLVRRRGQEARLRCSPMKGHSHVYWYRQLPEEGLKFMVYLQKENIIDESGMPKERFSAEFPKEGPSILRIQQVVRGDSAAYFCASSPLGTENTEAFFGQGTRLTVV.

The chain joins TRBV9 to TRBJ2-7; D unclear. Trimming took 0 bases from V and 2 from J, leaving 18 bases between them. The length of the CDR3 is 17 residues. The germline gives CDR1 SGDLS, CDR2 YYNGEE. In DNA form, the CDR3 reads TGTGCCAGCAGCGTAGCTGGTAGTGGGGTTCGCGCCTACGAGCAGTACTTC. It translates to CASSVAGSGVRAYEQYF.

The gene calls are TRBV11-2 and TRBJ1-2; a weak D match, TRBD1 (5 bases). V lost 4 bases to trimming and J lost 10 bases, with 22 bases between them. CDR3 size: 15 residues. The germline gives CDR1 SGHAT, CDR2 FQNNGV. CDR3 amino acids: CASSSNVGQGGYYTF. Written as DNA, the CDR3 is TGTGCCAGCAGCTCTAACGTCGGGCAGGGAGGTTACTACACCTTC.

The gene calls are TRBV5-1 and TRBJ2-7, with TRBD1 matching over 7 bases. The trim removed 4 bases at V and 3 bases at J, leaving 7 bases unmatched. Germline V gene sequence: CDR1 SGHRS, CDR2 YFSETQ. This CDR3 is 14 amino acids long. For the CDR3, the DNA is TGCGCCAGCAGCCCGGGACAGACCTTCTACGAGCAGTACTTC. Amino acids: CASSPGQTFYEQYF. The full variable domain, its missing parts supplied by reference TRBV5-1 and TRBJ2-7, is KAGVTQTPRYLIKTRGQQVTLSCSPISGHRSVSWYQQTPGQGLQFLFEYFSETQRNKGNFPGRFSGRQFSNSRSEMNVSTLELGDSALYLCASSPGQTFYEQYFGPGTRLTVT.

V gene TRBV14 combines with J gene TRBJ1-1, with a possible D match to TRBD1 (5 bases). The CDR3 totals 15 residues. Germline V lookup: CDR1 SGHDN, CDR2 FVKESK. V lost 0 bases to trimming and J lost 11 bases, with 19 bases between them. The CDR3 DNA is TGTGCCAGCAGCCAAGACCCGAGGGGATACGATGGGGCTTTCTTT. It codes for CASSQDPRGYDGAFF.

The gene calls are TRBV7-9 and TRBJ1-1, with 8 positions matching TRBD1. Trimming removed 3 bases from V and 6 bases from J; junction bases left unmatched: 9. Looked up from germline, CDR1 is SEHNR and CDR2 is FQNEAQ (reference sequence). The CDR3 runs to 15 residues. The CDR3 nucleotides are TGTGCCAGCAGCTTTCCGGGACAGGTAGGCGCTGAAGCTTTCTTT. This encodes CASSFPGQVGAEAFF.

The chain joins TRBV29-1 to TRBJ2-6; D unclear. V lost 4 bases and J lost 4, with 14 bases in between. The V gene's germline CDR1 is SQVTM and CDR2 ANQGSEA. The CDR3 is 15 amino acids. The CDR3 sequence: CSVGYGLRGANVLTF. In nucleotides, the CDR3 is TGCAGCGTTGGATACGGCCTGAGAGGGGCCAACGTCCTGACTTTC.

The chain links TRBV19 to TRBJ1-2, with TRBD1 as a possible D gene (5 bases). Germline values: CDR1 LNHDA, CDR2 SQIVND (reference sequence). The CDR3 spans 14 residues. Between the trimmed V and J ends, which lost 5 bases and 8 bases, there was a span of 18 bases. The CDR3, as DNA: TGTGCCAGTAGTCCGAGGGGCGGGGGTCGGGGCTACACCTTC. As protein: CASSPRGGGRGYTF.

The J gene is TRBJ1-6, the V gene TRBV7-8, with 7 bases identical to TRBD1. Germline loops: CDR1 SGHVS, CDR2 FQNEAQ. The CDR3 contains 15 residues. Trimming removed 5 bases from V and 9 bases from J; junction bases left unmatched: 10. CDR3 region: CASSPNRGTGSPLHF. In DNA form, the CDR3 reads TGTGCCAGCAGCCCTAACAGGGGAACCGGTTCACCCCTCCACTTT.

This clone was recorded a few times. V is TRBV6-1 and J is TRBJ1-5; 7 bases fit TRBD1. J gave up 11 bases and V 2 bases, and 12 bases lay outside the gene matches. Germline CDR1 reads MNHNS; CDR2 reads SASEGT. CDR3 length: 15 amino acids. The DNA for the CDR3 is TGTGCCAGCAGTGAATTCGGACAGGTCGTTGGGGCCCAGCATTTT. Translated, it gives CASSEFGQVVGAQHF.

This clone occurred once. V and J are TRBV28 and TRBJ1-2, with D possibly TRBD1 on 6 matching bases. V was clipped by 4 bases and J by 4 bases, with 16 bases between them. The CDR3 has 15 residues. Germline V gene sequence: CDR1 MDHEN, CDR2 SYDVKM. CDR3 in amino acids: CASSSRTATIYGYTF. The DNA of the CDR3 is TGTGCCAGCAGTTCCAGGACAGCCACCATCTATGGCTACACCTTC.

The chain recombines TRBV6-5 with TRBJ2-5; tentatively, D is TRBD1 or TRBD2 (5 bases each). The CDR3 loop spans 15 amino acids. V shed 8 bases and J shed 5 bases, with 21 bases lying between them. Germline CDR1 and CDR2: MNHEY and SVGAGI. DNA of the CDR3: TGTGCCAGCGTCCTAGGGGACCAGTTTCAGGAGACCCAGTACTTC. It encodes CASVLGDQFQETQYF.

V and J are TRBV5-1 and TRBJ1-2, with 7 bases lining up with TRBD1. CDR3 size: 16 residues. The V and J ends lost 4 bases and 0 bases, in that order; junction bases with no gene match: 9. CDR1 and CDR2 from the germline V gene are SGHRS and YFSETQ. The CDR3 sequence: CASSDDRVSSNYGYTF. CDR3 nucleotide sequence: TGCGCCAGCAGCGACGACAGGGTTTCTTCTAACTATGGCTACACCTTC.

The V and J genes are TRBV7-9 and TRBJ1-2, with 7 nucleotides matching TRBD1. The CDR3 has 16 residues. V shed 3 bases and J 4 bases; nucleotides not matched to a gene: 11. Germline CDR1 is SEHNR and CDR2 is FQNEAQ (reference sequence). The CDR3 loop reads CASSFAGTEPFYGYTF. The CDR3 nucleotides are TGTGCCAGCAGCTTCGCCGGGACAGAGCCCTTCTATGGCTACACCTTC.